This paragraph reports one T cell receptor (beta chain). The target antigen is unknown. This record comes from a study of CXCR3-negative and CXCR3-positive naive CD8 T cells. This CDR3 region has 13 residues. Germline CDR1 is MNHEY and CDR2 is SVGAGI. Study findings and constraints: Naive cells that were CXCR3-negative or CXCR3-positive used TRBV-TRBJ genes alike, while memory cells diverged.

The authors prepared UMI-labeled TRB cDNA libraries by 5' RACE. Reanalyzing the 5' RACE reads, TCRdb keeps one entry per CDR3 protein, without DNA. This table holds about 92,000 distinct CDR3 sequences. The genes are TRBV6-5 and TRBJ1-1; lacking DNA, the TRBD1 call made by TCRdb goes unchecked. The sample comprised naive CXCR3- CD8+ T cells from blood. The subset: CD45RO-CCR7+CD27+CD95- naive CD8+ T cells lacking CXCR3 (TNR3-). The receptor was derived from a human donor in good health. Some clones in this sample may be carry-over from other donors' samples. The CDR3 reads CASTPLPDTEAFF.